This T cell receptor beta chain is drawn from a study of blood T cell repertoires in COVID-19. The overall study: COVID-19 samples collected from the United States, Italy and Spain covered acute and convalescent phases. Sources were T cells, B-cell-depleted T cells, or PBMCs; the material itself was cDNA or gDNA.

Original processing notes: Nucleated cell number was recorded as an estimate derived from reference gene primer amplification. This table comes from immunoSEQ multiplex PCR, and its TCRdb copy is limited to in-frame clones, with some not included. That table is the source of V, J and clone size, and D and trimming were worked out from the DNA. The data contain 280,000 or so clones, around 89% of them singletons. Trimming cost V 4 bases and J 12 bases; bases outside gene matches: 5. CDR1 DFQATT and CDR2 SNEGSKA come from the germline V gene (reference sequence). This CDR3 has 11 residues. This rearrangement joins TRBV20-1 to TRBJ2-1; 8 bases fit TRBD2. Sequencing was done on a sample of peripheral blood. This receptor was taken from a woman in her sixties with acute or convalescent COVID-19. In DNA form, the CDR3 reads TGCAGTGCTACAGCGGGAGTCGCGCAGTTCTTC. Protein product: CSATAGVAQFF.